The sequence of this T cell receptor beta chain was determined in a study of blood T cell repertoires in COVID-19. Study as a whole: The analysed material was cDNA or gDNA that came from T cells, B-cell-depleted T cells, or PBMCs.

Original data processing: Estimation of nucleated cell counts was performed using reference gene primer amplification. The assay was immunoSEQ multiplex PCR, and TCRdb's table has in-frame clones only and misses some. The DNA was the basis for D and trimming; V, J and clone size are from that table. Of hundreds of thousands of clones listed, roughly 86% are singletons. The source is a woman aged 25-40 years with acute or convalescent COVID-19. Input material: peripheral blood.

This CDR3 reads CATSRDRGRSPGEQYF. CDR3 nucleotides: TGTGCCACCAGCAGAGATAGGGGCCGCTCCCCTGGCGAGCAGTACTTC. The J gene is TRBJ2-7, the V gene TRBV15, with a weak D call TRBD1 (5 bases). V was clipped by 0 bases and J by 6 bases, with 18 bases between them. The CDR3 consists of 16 residues. Germline V CDR1 and CDR2: LNHNV, YYDKDF (reference sequence).